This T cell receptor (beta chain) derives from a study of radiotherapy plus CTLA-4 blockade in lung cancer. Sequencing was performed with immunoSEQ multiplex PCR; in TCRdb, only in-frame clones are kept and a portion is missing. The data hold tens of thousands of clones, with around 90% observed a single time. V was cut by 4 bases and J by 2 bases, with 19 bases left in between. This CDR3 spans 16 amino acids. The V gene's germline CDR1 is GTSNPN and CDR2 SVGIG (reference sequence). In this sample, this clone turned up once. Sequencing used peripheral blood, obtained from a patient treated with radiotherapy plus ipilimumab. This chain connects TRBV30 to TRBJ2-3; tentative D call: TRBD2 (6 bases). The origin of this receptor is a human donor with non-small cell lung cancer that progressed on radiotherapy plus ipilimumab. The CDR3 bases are TGTGCCTGGACTCGCCCGCGGGGTTGGGACACAGATACGCAGTATTTT. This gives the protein CAWTRPRGWDTDTQYF.